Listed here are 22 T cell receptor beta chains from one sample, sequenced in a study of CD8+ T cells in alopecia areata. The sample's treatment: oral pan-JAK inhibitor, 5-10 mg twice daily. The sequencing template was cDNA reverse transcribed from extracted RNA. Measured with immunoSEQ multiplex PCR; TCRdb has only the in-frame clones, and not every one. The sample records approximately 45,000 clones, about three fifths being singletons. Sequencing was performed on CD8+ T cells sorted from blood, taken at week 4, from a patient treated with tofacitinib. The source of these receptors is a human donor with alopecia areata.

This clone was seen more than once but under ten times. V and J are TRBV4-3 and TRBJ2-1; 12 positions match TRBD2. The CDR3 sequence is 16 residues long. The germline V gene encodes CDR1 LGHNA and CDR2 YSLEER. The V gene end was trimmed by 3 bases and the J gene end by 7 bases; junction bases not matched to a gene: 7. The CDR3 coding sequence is TGCGCCAGCAGCCACAAACTAGCGGGGGGTCCAAATGAGCAGTTCTTC. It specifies CASSHKLAGGPNEQFF.

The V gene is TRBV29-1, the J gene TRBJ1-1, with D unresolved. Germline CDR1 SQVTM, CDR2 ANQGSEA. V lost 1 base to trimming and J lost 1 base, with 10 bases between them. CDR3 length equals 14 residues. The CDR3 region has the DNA TGCAGCGTTGAAGGAAGTGTCGGGAACACTGAAGCTTTCTTT. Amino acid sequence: CSVEGSVGNTEAFF.

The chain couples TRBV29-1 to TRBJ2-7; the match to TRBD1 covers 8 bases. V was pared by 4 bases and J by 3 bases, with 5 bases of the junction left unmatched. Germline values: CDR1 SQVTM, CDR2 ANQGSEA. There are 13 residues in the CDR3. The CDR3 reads CSVVSQGDYEQYF. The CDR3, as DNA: TGCAGCGTTGTATCACAGGGGGACTACGAGCAGTACTTC.

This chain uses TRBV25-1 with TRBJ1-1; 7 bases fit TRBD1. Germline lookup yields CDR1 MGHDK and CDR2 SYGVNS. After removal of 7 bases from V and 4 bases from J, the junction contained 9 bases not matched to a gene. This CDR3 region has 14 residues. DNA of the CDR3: TGTGCCAGCAACGCCGGGACAGTGGTCACTGAAGCTTTCTTT. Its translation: CASNAGTVVTEAFF.

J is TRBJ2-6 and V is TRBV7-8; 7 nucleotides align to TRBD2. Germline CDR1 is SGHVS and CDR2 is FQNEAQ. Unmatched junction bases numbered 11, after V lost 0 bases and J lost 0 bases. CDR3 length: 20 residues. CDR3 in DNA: TGTGCCAGCAGCTTAGCCAGGACTAGTTCTTCTCTCTCTGGGGCCAACGTCCTGACTTTC. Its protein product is CASSLARTSSSLSGANVLTF.

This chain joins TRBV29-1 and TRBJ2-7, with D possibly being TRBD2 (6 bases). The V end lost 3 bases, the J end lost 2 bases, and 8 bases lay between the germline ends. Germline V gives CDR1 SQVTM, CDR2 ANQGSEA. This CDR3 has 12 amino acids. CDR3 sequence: CSVDSGPYEQYF. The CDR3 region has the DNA TGCAGCGTTGATAGCGGTCCCTACGAGCAGTACTTC.

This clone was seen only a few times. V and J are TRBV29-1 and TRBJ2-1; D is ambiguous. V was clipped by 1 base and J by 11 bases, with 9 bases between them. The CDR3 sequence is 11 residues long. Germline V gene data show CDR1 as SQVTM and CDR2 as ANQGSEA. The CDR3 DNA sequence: TGCAGCGTTGAAGTCAGACGAAAGCAGTTCTTC. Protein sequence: CSVEVRRKQFF.

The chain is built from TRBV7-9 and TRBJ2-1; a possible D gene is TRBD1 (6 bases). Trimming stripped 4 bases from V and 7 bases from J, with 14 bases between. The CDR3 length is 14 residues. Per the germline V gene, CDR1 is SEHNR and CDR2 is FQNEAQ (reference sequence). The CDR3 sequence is CASSSDRSRNEQFF. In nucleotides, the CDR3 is TGTGCCAGCAGCTCCGACAGGAGCAGGAATGAGCAGTTCTTC.

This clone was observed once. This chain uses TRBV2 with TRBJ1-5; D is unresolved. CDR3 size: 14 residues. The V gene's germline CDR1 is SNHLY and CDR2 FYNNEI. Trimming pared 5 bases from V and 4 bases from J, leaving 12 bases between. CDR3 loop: CASSPEPSNQPQHF. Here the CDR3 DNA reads TGTGCCAGCAGTCCGGAACCCTCGAATCAGCCCCAGCATTTT.

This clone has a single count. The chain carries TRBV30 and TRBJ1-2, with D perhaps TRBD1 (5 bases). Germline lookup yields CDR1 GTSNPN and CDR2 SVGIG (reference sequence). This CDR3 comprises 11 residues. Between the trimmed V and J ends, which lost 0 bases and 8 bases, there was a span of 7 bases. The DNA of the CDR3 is TGTGCCTGGAGTGTGGGGGTCGGCTACACCTTC. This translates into CAWSVGVGYTF.

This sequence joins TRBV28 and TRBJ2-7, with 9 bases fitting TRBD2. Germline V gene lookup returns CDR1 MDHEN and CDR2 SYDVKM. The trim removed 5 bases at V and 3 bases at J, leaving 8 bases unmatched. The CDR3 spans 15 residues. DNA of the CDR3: TGTGCCAGCAGTCCCAGTTTAGCGGGGGTCTACGAGCAGTACTTC. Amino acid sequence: CASSPSLAGVYEQYF.

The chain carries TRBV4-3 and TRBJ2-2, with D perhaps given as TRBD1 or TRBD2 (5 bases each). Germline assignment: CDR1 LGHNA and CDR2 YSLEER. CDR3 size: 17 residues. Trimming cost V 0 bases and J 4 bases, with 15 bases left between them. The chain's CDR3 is CASSQEPGTRGTGELFF. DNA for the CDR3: TGCGCCAGCAGCCAAGAACCTGGCACGAGGGGCACCGGGGAGCTGTTTTTT.

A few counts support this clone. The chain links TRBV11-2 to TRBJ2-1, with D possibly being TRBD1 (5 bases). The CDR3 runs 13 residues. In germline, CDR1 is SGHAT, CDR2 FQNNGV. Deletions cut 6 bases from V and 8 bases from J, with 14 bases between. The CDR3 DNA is TGTGCCAGCAGTTTCAGGGCCGACGATGAGCAGTTCTTC. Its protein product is CASSFRADDEQFF.

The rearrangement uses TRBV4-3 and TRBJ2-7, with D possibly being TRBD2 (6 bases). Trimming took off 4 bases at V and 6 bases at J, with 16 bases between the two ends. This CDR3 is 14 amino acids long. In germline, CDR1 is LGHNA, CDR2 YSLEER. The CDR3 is CASSLNGGASEQYF. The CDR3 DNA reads TGCGCCAGCAGCCTAAACGGAGGGGCCTCCGAGCAGTACTTC.

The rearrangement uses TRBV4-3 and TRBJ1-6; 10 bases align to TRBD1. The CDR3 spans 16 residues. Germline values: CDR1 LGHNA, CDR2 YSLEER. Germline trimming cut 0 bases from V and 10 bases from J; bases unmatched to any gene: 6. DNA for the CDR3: TGCGCCAGCAGCCAAGAGGCCGGGACAGGGGCCTCACCCCTCCACTTT. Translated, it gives CASSQEAGTGASPLHF.

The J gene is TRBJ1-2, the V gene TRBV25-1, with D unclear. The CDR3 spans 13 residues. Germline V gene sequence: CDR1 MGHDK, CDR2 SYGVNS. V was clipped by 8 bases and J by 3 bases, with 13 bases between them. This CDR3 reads CASGREADYGYTF. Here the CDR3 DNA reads TGTGCCAGCGGTCGGGAGGCCGACTATGGCTACACCTTC.

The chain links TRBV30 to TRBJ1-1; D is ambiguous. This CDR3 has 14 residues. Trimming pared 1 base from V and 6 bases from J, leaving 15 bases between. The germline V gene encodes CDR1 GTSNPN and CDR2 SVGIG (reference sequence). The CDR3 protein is CAWSEAAGVAEAFF. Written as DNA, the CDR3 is TGTGCCTGGAGTGAGGCCGCAGGCGTGGCTGAAGCTTTCTTT.

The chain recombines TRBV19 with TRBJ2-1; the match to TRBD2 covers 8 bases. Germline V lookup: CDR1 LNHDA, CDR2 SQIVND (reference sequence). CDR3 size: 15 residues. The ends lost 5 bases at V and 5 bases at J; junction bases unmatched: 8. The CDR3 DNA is TGTGCCAGTAGTCTCGGGGGGGCCATTAACAATGAGCAGTTCTTC. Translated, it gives CASSLGGAINNEQFF.

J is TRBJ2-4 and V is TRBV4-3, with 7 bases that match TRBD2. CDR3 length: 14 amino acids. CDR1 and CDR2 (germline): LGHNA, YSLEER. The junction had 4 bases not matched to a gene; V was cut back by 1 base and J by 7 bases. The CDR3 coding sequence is TGCGCCAGCAGCCAAGGGCGGGGAGGGAACATTCAGTACTTC. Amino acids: CASSQGRGGNIQYF.

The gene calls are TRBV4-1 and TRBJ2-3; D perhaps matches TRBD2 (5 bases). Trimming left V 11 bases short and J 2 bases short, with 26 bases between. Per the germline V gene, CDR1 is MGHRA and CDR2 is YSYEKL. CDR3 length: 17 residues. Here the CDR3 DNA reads TGCGCCCCGAGCGGTACTATCGGATTGGTAAACACAGATACGCAGTATTTT. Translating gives CAPSGTIGLVNTDTQYF.

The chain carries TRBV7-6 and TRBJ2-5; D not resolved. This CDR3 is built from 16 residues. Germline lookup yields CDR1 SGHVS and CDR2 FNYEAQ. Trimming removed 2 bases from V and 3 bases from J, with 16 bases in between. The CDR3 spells CASSLFSPRPEETQYF. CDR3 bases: TGTGCCAGCAGCTTATTTAGTCCCCGACCGGAAGAGACCCAGTACTTC.

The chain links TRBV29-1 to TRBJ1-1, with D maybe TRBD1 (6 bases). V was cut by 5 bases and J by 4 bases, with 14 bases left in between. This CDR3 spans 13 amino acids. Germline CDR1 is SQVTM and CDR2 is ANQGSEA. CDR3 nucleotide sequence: TGCAGCGTTTGGACAGCCGGGGGCACTGAAGCTTTCTTT. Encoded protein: CSVWTAGGTEAFF.